What follows are 3 T cell receptor beta chains derived from one specimen sequenced in a study of yellow fever vaccine responses in identical twins. TCRdb independently ran MiXCR on the RT-PCR reads; one entry per CDR3 protein. The table has about a thousand distinct CDR3 sequences, about 80% seen once. This sample comprised T cells from blood (PBMCs), unsorted or a sorted subset (not recorded which), obtained before or after yellow fever vaccination (not recorded which). Source of these receptors: a female donor who received the yellow fever vaccine.

V usage is TRBV30 and J usage is TRBJ1-5, with 8 bases fitting TRBD1. Germline V gives CDR1 GTSNPN, CDR2 SVGIG (reference sequence). Trimming cost V 0 bases and J 5 bases; bases outside gene matches: 6. The CDR3 spans 15 residues. The DNA of the CDR3 is TGTGCCTGGAGTGTACGAGCAGGGGGCTATCAGCCCCAGCATTTT. This translates into CAWSVRAGGYQPQHF. Full variable domain (remainder filled in from reference TRBV30 and TRBJ1-5): SQTIHQWPATLVQPVGSPLSLECTVEGTSNPNLYWYRQAAGRGLQLLFYSVGIGQISSEVPQNLSASRPQDRQFILSSKKLLLSDSGFYLCAWSVRAGGYQPQHFGDGTRLSIL.

The rearrangement links TRBV20-1 to TRBJ2-1, with D maybe TRBD1 (5 bases). Germline V gene lookup returns CDR1 DFQATT and CDR2 SNEGSKA (reference sequence). The V gene lost 5 bases and the J gene lost 0 bases, with 14 bases spanning the gap. The CDR3 has 15 residues. The CDR3 reads CSAQRQPGSYNEQFF. CDR3 coding DNA: TGCAGTGCTCAGAGACAGCCCGGCTCCTACAATGAGCAGTTCTTC.

The chain joins TRBV4-3 to TRBJ1-5; possibly TRBD1 for D (5 bases). V was pared by 0 bases and J by 6 bases, with 15 bases between. The CDR3 contains 16 residues. Germline V gene sequence: CDR1 LGHNA, CDR2 YSLEER. The CDR3 protein is CASSQDRELRGQPQHF. The CDR3 nucleotides are TGCGCCAGCAGCCAAGATCGGGAACTGAGGGGTCAGCCCCAGCATTTT.